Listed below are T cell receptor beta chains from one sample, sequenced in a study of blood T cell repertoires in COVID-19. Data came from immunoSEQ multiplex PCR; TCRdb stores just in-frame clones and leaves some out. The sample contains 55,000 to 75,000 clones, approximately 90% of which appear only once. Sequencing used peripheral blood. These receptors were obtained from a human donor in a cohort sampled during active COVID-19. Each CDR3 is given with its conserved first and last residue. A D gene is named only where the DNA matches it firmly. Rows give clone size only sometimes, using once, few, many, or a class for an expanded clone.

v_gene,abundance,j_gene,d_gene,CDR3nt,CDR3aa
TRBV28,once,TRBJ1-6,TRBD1,TGTGCCAGCAGTTCCCAACAGGGGGGGAATTCACCCCTCCACTTT,CASSSQQGGNSPLHF
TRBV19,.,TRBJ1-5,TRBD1,TGTGCCAGTAGGTCGACAGGGAACAATCAGCCCCAGCATTTT,CASRSTGNNQPQHF
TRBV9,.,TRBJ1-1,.,TGTGCCAGCAGCCTCCAGACGGGAGAGAACACTGAAGCTTTCTTT,CASSLQTGENTEAFF
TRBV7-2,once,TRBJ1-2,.,TGTGCCAGCAGCTTAGAGGCAGGGTACGACTATGGCTACACCTTC,CASSLEAGYDYGYTF
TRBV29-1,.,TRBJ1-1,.,TGCAGCGTTGAAGACAGAGACGACTCTGAAGCTTTCTTT,CSVEDRDDSEAFF
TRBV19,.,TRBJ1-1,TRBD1,TGTGCCAGTAGTGGACAGGGGAGGACTGAAGCTTTCTTT,CASSGQGRTEAFF
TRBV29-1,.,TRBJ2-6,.,TGCAGCGTTGAAGGCAGTCCAGGGGCCAACGTCCTGACTTTC,CSVEGSPGANVLTF
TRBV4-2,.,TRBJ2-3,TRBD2,TGTGCCAGCAGCCAAGAGACTAGCGGGGACCCTAGCACAGATACGCAGTATTTT,CASSQETSGDPSTDTQYF
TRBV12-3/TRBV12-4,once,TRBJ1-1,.,TGTGCCAGCAGGAATTTATCAGGGATAAAGGCTTTCTTT,CASRNLSGIKAFF
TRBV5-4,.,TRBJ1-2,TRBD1,TGTGCCAGCAGCTTATTTCCGGAGACAGGGCTCCTCTATGGCTACACCTTC,CASSLFPETGLLYGYTF
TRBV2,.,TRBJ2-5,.,TGTGCCAGTATAAGGGGGTGGGAGACCCAGTACTTC,CASIRGWETQYF
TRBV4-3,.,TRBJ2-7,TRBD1,TGCGCCAGCAGCCAAGATGGCCAGGGGGCCTACGAGCAGTACTTC,CASSQDGQGAYEQYF
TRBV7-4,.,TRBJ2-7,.,TGTGCCAGCAGCTTAGCGATTCGGTTAGGCGTCCAGGGGCCCTACGAGCAGTACTTC,CASSLAIRLGVQGPYEQYF
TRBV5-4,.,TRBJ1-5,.,TGTGCCAGCAGCCGAGACAGTTATAGCAATCAGCCCCAGCATTTT,CASSRDSYSNQPQHF
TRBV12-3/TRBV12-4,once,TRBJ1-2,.,TGTGCCAGCAGCGCTCAGGGAGGCTATGGCTACACCTTC,CASSAQGGYGYTF
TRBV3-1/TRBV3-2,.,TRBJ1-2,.,TGTGCCAGCAGCTCGCAGGGGACGGGCTACACCTTC,CASSSQGTGYTF
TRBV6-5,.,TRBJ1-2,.,TGTGCCAGCAGTTACGACAGTGCTAACTATGGCTACACCTTC,CASSYDSANYGYTF
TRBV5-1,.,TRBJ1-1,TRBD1,TGCGCCAGCAGCTTACAGGGGGGTAGGGACAATGAAGCTTTCTTT,CASSLQGGRDNEAFF
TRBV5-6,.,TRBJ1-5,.,TGTGCCAGCACCATGGGGGGAACCGACCAGCCCCAGCATTTT,CASTMGGTDQPQHF
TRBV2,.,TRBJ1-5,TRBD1,TGTGCCAGCAGTATCCAGGGGGTGAATCAGCCCCAGCATTTT,CASSIQGVNQPQHF
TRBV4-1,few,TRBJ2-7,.,TGCGCCAGCAGTCAGAGGTTATCCTCCTACGAGCAGTACTTC,CASSQRLSSYEQYF
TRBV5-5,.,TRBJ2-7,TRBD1,TGTGCCAGCAGCTTGATAGGACAGGCCTACGAGCAGTACTTC,CASSLIGQAYEQYF
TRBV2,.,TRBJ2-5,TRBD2,TGTGCCAGCAGTGGACTAGCGGGGGCCCTAGGAGAGACCCAGTACTTC,CASSGLAGALGETQYF
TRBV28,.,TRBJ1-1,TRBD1,TGTGCCAGCAGACAGACAGGGGTCGCCACTATGAACACTGAAGCTTTCTTT,CASRQTGVATMNTEAFF
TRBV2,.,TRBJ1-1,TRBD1,TGTGCCAGCAGTGAGGGGACAGGGGGCGCTTTAGACACTGAAGCTTTCTTT,CASSEGTGGALDTEAFF
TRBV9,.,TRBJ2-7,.,TGTGCCAGCAGCGCTCCCGGGACAACGAGCTCCTACGAGCAGTACTTC,CASSAPGTTSSYEQYF
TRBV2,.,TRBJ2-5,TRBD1,TGTGCCAGCAGTGGCGACAGGGGGAGGGAGACCCAGTACTTC,CASSGDRGRETQYF
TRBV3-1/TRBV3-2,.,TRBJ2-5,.,TGTGCCAGCAGCCAAGAGCCGCCCGGACGGAGGTACCAAGAGACCCAGTACTTC,CASSQEPPGRRYQETQYF
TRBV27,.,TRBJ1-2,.,TGTGCCAGCAGTTTAATGGGGCCGACAGTGGGCGAAAACTATGGCTACACCTTC,CASSLMGPTVGENYGYTF
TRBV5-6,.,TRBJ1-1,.,TGTGCCAGCAGCAAGGGGAGGGTGGGTGAAGCTTTCTTT,CASSKGRVGEAFF
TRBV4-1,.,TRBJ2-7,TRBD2,TGCGCCAGCAGCCAAGAAGGGTTGAGCGGGGGCTCCTACGAGCAGTACTTC,CASSQEGLSGGSYEQYF
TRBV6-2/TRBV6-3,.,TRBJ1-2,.,TGTGCCAGCAGTTACAGCCAGACAGGCGTACCTTATGGCTACACCTTC,CASSYSQTGVPYGYTF
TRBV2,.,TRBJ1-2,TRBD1,TGTGCCAGCAGTGAACGGGATCGGGACAGTCACCTGATAATTAATGGCTACACCTTC,CASSERDRDSHLIINGYTF